One and the same sample provided the 21 T cell receptor beta chains below, sequenced in a study of T cells in Graves' hyperthyroidism and ophthalmopathy. The CDR3 regions of TCR beta were amplified from RNA transcripts. The HTBI set primed first-round TCR CDR3 RT-PCR. TCRdb used MiXCR to reprocess the multiplex PCR reads, holding one entry per CDR3 protein. The table lists around 560,000 distinct CDR3 sequences, around 17% of them singletons. Sequenced: blood. The source is a young woman with Graves' hyperthyroidism.

This CDR3 is CSARQKYNEQFF. The CDR3, as DNA: TGCAGTGCCCGACAGAAATACAATGAGCAGTTCTTC. The V call is TRBV20-1, the J call TRBJ2-1; a possible D gene is TRBD1 (5 bases). The CDR3 length is 12 residues. V shed 6 bases and J shed 4 bases, with 10 bases lying between them. Germline values: CDR1 DFQATT, CDR2 SNEGSKA (reference sequence).

The chain joins TRBV27 to TRBJ2-1; TRBD2 is a possible D gene (6 bases). Germline CDR1 is MNHEY and CDR2 is SMNVEV (reference sequence). The CDR3 contains 16 residues. Deletions cut 7 bases from V and 3 bases from J, with 19 bases between. DNA of the CDR3: TGTGCCAGCATAAAGATAGGAGGGAGCTTCTACAATGAGCAGTTCTTC. Its protein is CASIKIGGSFYNEQFF.

This clonotype appeared many times. This chain joins TRBV3-1 and TRBJ2-1, with D perhaps TRBD2 (5 bases). The CDR3 consists of 15 residues. CDR1 LGHDT and CDR2 YNNKEL come from the germline V gene (reference sequence). Trimming took off 2 bases at V and 4 bases at J, with 12 bases between the two ends. CDR3 amino acids: CASSQRVKRYNEQFF. CDR3 in DNA: TGTGCCAGCAGCCAACGAGTCAAGCGGTACAATGAGCAGTTCTTC.

V usage is TRBV6-2 or TRBV6-3 and J usage is TRBJ2-1; no clear D gene. In germline, CDR1 is MNHEY, CDR2 SVGEGT. The CDR3 length is 12 residues. V was trimmed by 2 bases and J by 15 bases, leaving 14 bases between them. The CDR3 region has the DNA TGTGCCAGCAGTTACGTGATCCAGTCGCTGTTCTTC. Encoded protein: CASSYVIQSLFF.

This chain uses TRBV6-5 with TRBJ1-4; unclear D gene. CDR1 and CDR2 from the germline V gene are MNHEY and SVGAGI. Trimming cost V 2 bases and J 2 bases, with 12 bases left between them. The CDR3 contains 16 residues. The DNA of the CDR3 is TGTGCCAGCAGTTACGGTTCAGCGAGGACTAATGAAAAACTGTTTTTT. This codes for CASSYGSARTNEKLFF.

This clonotype was detected a few times. The chain carries TRBV6-2 or TRBV6-3 and TRBJ2-5; D not certain. Germline V gene data show CDR1 as MNHEY and CDR2 as SVGEGT. This CDR3 region has 14 residues. V was pared by 0 bases and J by 2 bases, with 7 bases between. Here the CDR3 reads CASSYSQVQETQYF. Here the CDR3 DNA reads TGTGCCAGCAGTTACTCGCAGGTACAAGAGACCCAGTACTTC.

Of note for this clonotype: Just one base apart from a much larger clone, this may be a read error. The chain uses TRBV11-2 and TRBJ1-4; no clear D gene. Germline assignment: CDR1 SGHAT and CDR2 FQNNGV. The CDR3 sequence is 14 residues long. The CDR3 here is CASSLEYTNENLFF. In DNA form, the CDR3 reads TGTGCCAGCAGCTTAGAATACACTAATGAAAACCTGTTTTTT.

V and J are TRBV5-1 and TRBJ2-5; 9 nucleotides line up with TRBD2. The V gene end was trimmed by 0 bases and the J gene end by 0 bases; junction bases not matched to a gene: 6. Germline values: CDR1 SGHRS, CDR2 YFSETQ. The CDR3 consists of 17 residues. CDR3 protein: CASSLGASGKYQETQYF. CDR3 nucleotides: TGCGCCAGCAGCTTGGGTGCTAGCGGGAAGTACCAAGAGACCCAGTACTTC.

This clonotype turned up a few times. V and J are TRBV12-3 or TRBV12-4 and TRBJ1-3, with a possible D match to TRBD1 (5 bases). There are 17 residues in the CDR3. V lost 4 bases and J 8 bases, leaving 24 bases between the germline ends. The CDR3 protein is CASSSTDLGPGVDTIYF. For the CDR3, the DNA is TGTGCCAGCAGTTCTACGGACCTCGGCCCGGGGGTGGACACCATATATTTT.

This clonotype was detected once. One base away lies a much larger clone, so this may be a sequencing read error. As the CDR3 is not closed by the conserved phenylalanine or tryptophan, this likely results from a read error. The V call is TRBV15, the J call TRBJ2-5; D is unclear. V lost 2 bases and J lost 2, with 6 bases in between. Germline V gene data show CDR1 as LNHNV and CDR2 as YYDKDF (reference sequence). This CDR3 is built from 13 residues. CDR3 region: CATSRKYQETQYL. DNA of the CDR3: TGTGCCACCAGCAGAAAATATCAAGAGACCCAGTACCTC.

The table lists this clonotype with a few counts. V gene TRBV29-1 combines with J gene TRBJ2-4; no clear D. This CDR3 has 13 amino acids. The V gene lost 3 bases and the J gene lost 0 bases, with 6 bases spanning the gap. CDR1 SQVTM and CDR2 ANQGSEA come from the germline V gene. This chain's CDR3 is CSVEMTAKNIQYF. Written as DNA, the CDR3 is TGCAGCGTTGAGATGACAGCCAAAAACATTCAGTACTTC.

Ten or more counts support this clonotype. The rearrangement uses TRBV12-3 or TRBV12-4 and TRBJ1-1; maybe TRBD1 (5 bases). Trimming stripped 5 bases from V and 4 bases from J, with 14 bases between. The length of the CDR3 is 14 residues. This CDR3 is CASSRGYGSTEAFF. For the CDR3, the DNA is TGTGCCAGCAGTCGGGGGTACGGGAGCACTGAAGCTTTCTTT.

The rearrangement links TRBV6-2 or TRBV6-3 to TRBJ2-2; the D gene is possibly TRBD2 (6 bases). The V and J ends lost 2 bases and 7 bases respectively, with 11 bases between them. This CDR3 spans 14 amino acids. Germline V lookup: CDR1 MNHEY, CDR2 SVGEGT. CDR3 region: CASSYPGVGGELFF. CDR3 sequence (DNA): TGTGCCAGCAGTTACCCGGGGGTGGGCGGGGAGCTGTTTTTT.

The chain uses TRBV5-8 and TRBJ1-5; 9 nucleotides align to TRBD1. Germline CDR1 and CDR2: SGHTS and YDEGEE. Unmatched junction bases numbered 6, after V lost 4 bases and J lost 4 bases. There are 15 residues in the CDR3. The CDR3 nucleotides are TGTGCCAGCAGCCCGGGACAGGGCCCGAATCAGCCCCAGCATTTT. Protein: CASSPGQGPNQPQHF. Full variable domain (rest looked up from reference TRBV5-8 and TRBJ1-5): EAGVTQSPTHLIKTRGQQATLRCSPISGHTSVYWYQQALGLGLQFLLWYDEGEERNRGNFPPRFSGRQFPNYSSELNVNALELEDSALYLCASSPGQGPNQPQHFGDGTRLSIL.

This clonotype was seen many times. V gene TRBV20-1 combines with J gene TRBJ1-5, with a possible D match to TRBD1 (5 bases). The CDR3 totals 14 residues. Trimming removed 6 bases at V and 0 bases at J, with 12 bases between. Germline-derived CDR1 and CDR2 are DFQATT and SNEGSKA (reference sequence). CDR3 nucleotides: TGCAGTGCCAGTGGGGGGAATAGCAATCAGCCCCAGCATTTT. The encoded protein is CSASGGNSNQPQHF.

This clonotype was counted ten times or more. The chain employs TRBV20-1 and TRBJ1-6; D unclear. CDR1 and CDR2 (germline): DFQATT, SNEGSKA (reference sequence). The CDR3 runs to 14 residues. V dropped 1 base and J dropped 10 bases, with 14 bases sitting between them. CDR3 coding DNA: TGCAGTGCTAGAGGTGCCCTTATGGCCTCACCCCTCCACTTT. Protein product: CSARGALMASPLHF.

V is TRBV25-1 and J is TRBJ1-6; D gene uncertain. The germline V gene has CDR1 MGHDK and CDR2 SYGVNS. The V end was cut by 8 bases, the J end by 7 bases, with 12 bases between. This CDR3 spans 13 amino acids. CDR3 region: CASVQSGNSPLHF. DNA for the CDR3: TGTGCCAGCGTACAAAGCGGGAATTCACCCCTCCACTTT.

This clonotype was found many times. J is TRBJ2-6 and V is TRBV28, with a weak D call TRBD2 (6 bases). CDR1 and CDR2 (germline): MDHEN, SYDVKM. This CDR3 has 17 residues. The V and J ends lost 1 base and 4 bases respectively, with 14 bases between them. CDR3 protein: CASSLLGLGSGANVLTF. CDR3 in DNA: TGTGCCAGCAGTTTATTGGGACTGGGGTCCGGGGCCAACGTCCTGACTTTC.

This clonotype was observed a few times. The genes are TRBV3-1 and TRBJ2-1, with TRBD2 identical over 7 bases. CDR3 length: 16 residues. CDR1 is LGHDT and CDR2 is YNNKEL in the germline V gene (reference sequence). Trimming took 7 bases from V and 5 from J; bases not matched to a gene: 14. DNA of the CDR3: TGTGCCAGCACCGATTCGCGGGGGACTCCTGACAATGAGCAGTTCTTC. Translation gives CASTDSRGTPDNEQFF.

This chain joins TRBV6-2 or TRBV6-3 and TRBJ1-1, with 9 bases that match TRBD1. The ends lost 5 bases at V and 6 bases at J; junction bases unmatched: 13. The germline V gene encodes CDR1 MNHEY and CDR2 SVGEGT. There are 16 residues in the CDR3. The CDR3 DNA sequence: TGTGCCAGCAGTCCTCGCCGGACAGGGGAAATACCTGAAGCTTTCTTT. Translated: CASSPRRTGEIPEAFF.

This clonotype was seen many times. The chain carries TRBV20-1 and TRBJ2-1, with D possibly TRBD2 on 6 matching bases. V shed 0 bases and J shed 8 bases, with 20 bases lying between them. This CDR3 is 16 amino acids long. Germline V gives CDR1 DFQATT, CDR2 SNEGSKA (reference sequence). The CDR3 protein is CSARESGTAYNHEQFF. CDR3 nucleotide sequence: TGCAGTGCTAGAGAATCTGGGACTGCATACAATCATGAGCAGTTCTTC.